Below, 30 T cell receptor beta chains from the same sample are listed, as sequenced in a study of CD8 T cells in ankylosing spondylitis. TCRdb processed the 5' RACE reads anew with MiXCR; each CDR3 protein has one entry. Here the sample spans 250,000 to 300,000 distinct CDR3 sequences, 15% to 20% being singletons. The source material was blood, either unsorted or a sorted T cell fraction (not recorded which). All receptors come from a male donor with ankylosing spondylitis or in good health (not recorded which).

The J gene is TRBJ2-1, the V gene TRBV5-8; TRBD2 aligns across 7 bases. With V trimmed by 2 bases and J by 4 bases, 9 bases remained unmatched. This CDR3 region has 16 residues. Germline loops: CDR1 SGHTS, CDR2 YDEGEE. DNA of the CDR3: TGTGCCAGCAGCTTAGGGAGGCGGGAGAGATACAATGAGCAGTTCTTC. It is translated as CASSLGRRERYNEQFF.

This clonotype was recorded a few times. The chain is built from TRBV7-9 and TRBJ2-2; D is unclear. The germline gives CDR1 SEHNR, CDR2 FQNEAQ (reference sequence). This CDR3 contains 12 residues. Trimming left V 4 bases short and J 7 bases short, with 7 bases between. The CDR3 loop is CASSSDHGELFF. CDR3 nucleotide sequence: TGTGCCAGCAGCTCCGACCACGGGGAGCTGTTTTTT.

This clonotype showed up just a few times. The rearrangement uses TRBV29-1 and TRBJ2-7, with 7 bases aligning to TRBD2. From germline, CDR1 is SQVTM and CDR2 ANQGSEA. The length of the CDR3 is 12 residues. With V trimmed by 4 bases and J by 5 bases, 5 bases remained unmatched. The CDR3 loop reads CSVVWLADEQYF. CDR3 nucleotides: TGCAGCGTTGTTTGGCTAGCGGACGAGCAGTACTTC.

This chain joins TRBV12-3 or TRBV12-4 and TRBJ1-1; 8 bases map to TRBD1. The trim removed 3 bases at V and 1 base at J, leaving 10 bases unmatched. The CDR3 consists of 17 residues. The CDR3 is CASSFRPDRVWNTEAFF. CDR3 nucleotides: TGTGCCAGCAGTTTTCGCCCGGACAGGGTATGGAACACTGAAGCTTTCTTT.

In this sample, this clonotype turned up a few times. V is TRBV9 and J is TRBJ2-3, with D unclear. This CDR3 has 16 residues. Between the trimmed V and J ends, which lost 0 bases and 3 bases, there was a span of 14 bases. Germline V gene lookup returns CDR1 SGDLS and CDR2 YYNGEE. The CDR3 loop reads CASSVVGSLETDTQYF. The CDR3 DNA reads as TGTGCCAGCAGCGTAGTTGGGTCCCTAGAAACAGATACGCAGTATTTT.

This clonotype was counted only a few times. The germline gene is not matched at one end of the junction; a read error may be the cause. The chain carries TRBV6-5 and TRBJ2-4, with D unresolved. CDR1 is MNHEY and CDR2 is SVGAGI in the germline V gene. The CDR3 covers 15 residues. As DNA, the CDR3 is TGTGCCAGCAGTGACTCCCTGCTAGCCAAAAACATTCAGTACTTC. Amino acids: CASSDSLLAKNIQYF.

Ten or more counts support this clonotype. This rearrangement joins TRBV4-1 to TRBJ2-7, with 9 bases lining up with TRBD2. V lost 0 bases, J lost 6 bases, and 9 bases stayed unmatched. Germline V gene lookup returns CDR1 MGHRA and CDR2 YSYEKL. The CDR3 is 16 amino acids. In nucleotides, the CDR3 is TGCGCCAGCAGCCAAGATCTGGGACTAGCCACATTCGAGCAGTACTTC. Amino acid sequence: CASSQDLGLATFEQYF.

The rearrangement joins TRBV5-1 to TRBJ2-1; D is perhaps TRBD1 (6 bases). The V and J ends lost 2 bases and 5 bases respectively, with 8 bases between them. The V gene's germline CDR1 is SGHRS and CDR2 YFSETQ. The CDR3 loop spans 13 amino acids. The CDR3 region has the DNA TGCGCCAGCAGCTTTACAGGGCACAATGAGCAGTTCTTC. Its protein product is CASSFTGHNEQFF.

The rearrangement uses TRBV29-1 and TRBJ1-1; no reliable D call. This CDR3 is 12 amino acids long. Trimming removed 1 base at V and 5 bases at J, with 8 bases between. Germline V gives CDR1 SQVTM, CDR2 ANQGSEA. CDR3 coding DNA: TGCAGCGTTGAAGGGCAGACTACTGAAGCTTTCTTT. Amino acids: CSVEGQTTEAFF.

The rearrangement links TRBV20-1 to TRBJ2-5; D might be TRBD2 (5 bases). Germline lookup yields CDR1 DFQATT and CDR2 SNEGSKA (reference sequence). Deletions cut 6 bases from V and 5 bases from J, with 16 bases between. The CDR3 spans 13 residues. The CDR3 DNA reads TGCAGTGCAACCCGGACTGACGAGGAGACCCAGTACTTC. This gives the protein CSATRTDEETQYF.

The chain has TRBV9 and TRBJ1-5, with D possibly TRBD1 on 6 matching bases. Germline values: CDR1 SGDLS, CDR2 YYNGEE. The CDR3 consists of 14 residues. The V gene lost 0 bases and the J gene lost 7 bases, with 11 bases spanning the gap. The CDR3 here is CASSVGGGGQPQHF. In DNA, the CDR3 is TGTGCCAGCAGCGTAGGTGGGGGGGGCCAGCCCCAGCATTTT.

This sequence joins TRBV27 and TRBJ2-3; D is tentatively TRBD1 or TRBD2 (7 bases each). The CDR3 length is 16 residues. Germline V gene data show CDR1 as MNHEY and CDR2 as SMNVEV (reference sequence). Trimming stripped 6 bases from V and 4 bases from J, with 20 bases between. The CDR3 region has the DNA TGTGCCAGCAGCGCGCGACTAGCAGGGGGGGCAGATACGCAGTATTTT. Encoded protein: CASSARLAGGADTQYF.

At least ten counts were recorded for this clonotype. The V and J genes are TRBV27 and TRBJ2-1; D is possibly TRBD1 (6 bases). The V gene's germline CDR1 is MNHEY and CDR2 SMNVEV (reference sequence). V lost 6 bases and J lost 6, with 15 bases in between. This CDR3 is 14 amino acids long. The CDR3 region has the DNA TGTGCCAGCAGCTCTTGGGACACCACCAATGAGCAGTTCTTC. As protein: CASSSWDTTNEQFF.

V and J are TRBV9 and TRBJ2-1, with unresolved D. The CDR3 covers 16 residues. Germline CDR1 SGDLS, CDR2 YYNGEE. The V gene lost 3 bases and the J gene lost 5 bases, with 18 bases spanning the gap. The chain's CDR3 is CASSGLDEPKHNEQFF. Written as DNA, the CDR3 is TGTGCCAGCAGCGGTCTGGACGAGCCCAAACACAATGAGCAGTTCTTC.

The J gene is TRBJ2-5, the V gene TRBV20-1; D is uncertain. CDR3 length: 14 residues. CDR1 is DFQATT, CDR2 SNEGSKA, per germline (reference sequence). The ends were cut back, 2 bases at V and 5 bases at J, with 15 bases in the middle. CDR3 sequence (DNA): TGCAGTGCTAGATACCGACCGGCGGAGGAGACCCAGTACTTC. Translated: CSARYRPAEETQYF.

The table lists this clonotype with a few counts. The V gene is TRBV7-9, the J gene TRBJ2-7; D remains unclear. The germline V gene has CDR1 SEHNR and CDR2 FQNEAQ (reference sequence). The CDR3 totals 14 residues. Trimming left V 6 bases short and J 0 bases short, with 12 bases between. The CDR3 spells CASSETGSSYEQYF. The CDR3 coding sequence is TGTGCCAGCAGTGAAACGGGCAGCTCCTACGAGCAGTACTTC. The complete variable domain, with remaining parts taken from reference TRBV7-9 and TRBJ2-7, reads DTGVSQNPRHKITKRGQNVTFRCDPISEHNRLYWYRQTLGQGPEFLTYFQNEAQLEKSRLLSDRFSAERPKGSFSTLEIQRTEQGDSAMYLCASSETGSSYEQYFGPGTRLTVT.

This chain uses TRBV20-1 with TRBJ2-3; D not certain. V shed 0 bases and J shed 0 bases, with 22 bases lying between them. CDR3 size: 19 residues. Germline V gives CDR1 DFQATT, CDR2 SNEGSKA (reference sequence). The CDR3 DNA reads TGCAGTGCTAGAGATTTGGTTTCGGTGGATAGGGCAAGCACAGATACGCAGTATTTT. This translates into CSARDLVSVDRASTDTQYF.

V is TRBV4-1 and J is TRBJ2-3, with D possibly being TRBD2 (5 bases). Germline CDR1 reads MGHRA; CDR2 reads YSYEKL. With 0 bases removed from V and 0 bases from J, the gap between germline ends came to 19 bases. The CDR3 has 19 amino acids. CDR3 sequence reads: CASSQERVVSGASTDTQYF. The CDR3 DNA follows: TGCGCCAGCAGCCAAGAAAGGGTCGTGAGCGGAGCTAGCACAGATACGCAGTATTTT.

This sequence joins TRBV20-1 and TRBJ1-5; no clear D. The CDR3 length is 13 residues. The germline CDR1 and CDR2 sequences are DFQATT and SNEGSKA (reference sequence). Trimming shortened V by 0 bases and J by 1 base, and 4 bases separated the two germline ends. In nucleotides, the CDR3 is TGCAGTGCTAGAGAACAGAGCAATCAGCCCCAGCATTTT. Its protein is CSAREQSNQPQHF.

The gene calls are TRBV2 and TRBJ2-1; tentative D call: TRBD2 (5 bases). This CDR3 comprises 13 residues. Germline-derived CDR1 and CDR2 are SNHLY and FYNNEI. V was clipped by 7 bases and J by 7 bases, with 14 bases between them. CDR3 in DNA: TGTGCCAGCAACGGGGTATCTACAAATGAGCAGTTCTTC. Protein: CASNGVSTNEQFF.

J is TRBJ2-6 and V is TRBV5-5, with TRBD2 as a possible D gene (6 bases). CDR1 and CDR2 (germline): SGHKS, YYEKEE (reference sequence). The CDR3 is made up of 18 amino acids. V was trimmed by 6 bases and J by 0 bases, leaving 19 bases between them. In nucleotides, the CDR3 is TGTGCCAGCAACATCATGGGCGGGGCCCCCTCTGGGGCCAACGTCCTGACTTTC. This translates into CASNIMGGAPSGANVLTF.

V is TRBV7-9 and J is TRBJ2-7; TRBD2 might be the D (5 bases). Germline V gene lookup returns CDR1 SEHNR and CDR2 FQNEAQ (reference sequence). V was pared by 1 base and J by 0 bases, with 13 bases between. This CDR3 has 16 amino acids. CDR3 bases: TGTGCCAGCAGCTTAGTGGGCCGGGATTTCTCCTACGAGCAGTACTTC. This sequence encodes CASSLVGRDFSYEQYF. The full variable domain, rest sourced from reference TRBV7-9 and TRBJ2-7, is DTGVSQNPRHKITKRGQNVTFRCDPISEHNRLYWYRQTLGQGPEFLTYFQNEAQLEKSRLLSDRFSAERPKGSFSTLEIQRTEQGDSAMYLCASSLVGRDFSYEQYFGPGTRLTVT.

At least ten counts were recorded for this clonotype. The chain carries TRBV21-1 and TRBJ2-3; the table's D call, TRBD1, has no DNA check behind it. TRBV21-1 constitutes a pseudogene. This CDR3 region has 16 residues. CDR3: CASSKEEGQGSDTQYF. The CDR3 DNA is TGTGCCAGCAGCAAAGAGGAAGGACAGGGTTCAGATACGCAGTATTTT.

This clonotype was detected a few times. The V gene is TRBV6-6, the J gene TRBJ1-2; D is unresolved. The V end was cut by 4 bases, the J end by 7 bases, with 7 bases between. This CDR3 is built from 11 residues. CDR1 MNHNY and CDR2 SVGAGI come from the germline V gene (reference sequence). Here the CDR3 DNA reads TGTGCCAGCAGTTTTTGGAGTGGCTACACCTTC. Translated, it gives CASSFWSGYTF.

This chain uses TRBV7-8 with TRBJ2-1; TRBD2 is a possible D gene (5 bases). The CDR3 sequence is 15 residues long. Germline-derived CDR1 and CDR2 are SGHVS and FQNEAQ. Trimming removed 2 bases from V and 3 bases from J, with 11 bases in between. CDR3 DNA: TGTGCCAGCAGCTTATCCGTCGGGGTCTACAATGAGCAGTTCTTC. Translated, it gives CASSLSVGVYNEQFF.

In its sample, this clonotype was seen a few times. At one end, the junction sequence differs from germline, possibly due to a read error. CDR3 residues: CASSLKGQGRLF. The CDR3 DNA follows: TGTGCCAGCAGTCTAAAAGGACAGGGTCGACTCTTC. V is TRBV12-3 or TRBV12-4 and J is TRBJ2-7, with 8 bases matching TRBD1. This CDR3 comprises 12 residues.

This clonotype was detected many times. The V call is TRBV6-6, the J call TRBJ1-5; TRBD1 is a possible D gene (6 bases). The CDR3 sequence is 13 residues long. Trimming removed 5 bases from V and 4 bases from J, with 9 bases in between. The germline CDR1 and CDR2 sequences are MNHNY and SVGAGI (reference sequence). CDR3: CASSRQENQPQHF. The CDR3 DNA reads as TGTGCCAGCAGTCGACAGGAGAATCAGCCCCAGCATTTT.

This clonotype has only a few counts. The rearrangement links TRBV6-1 to TRBJ2-5, with TRBD2 identical over 7 bases. This CDR3 has 17 residues. Germline V CDR1 and CDR2: MNHNS, SASEGT. The V gene end was trimmed by 5 bases and the J gene end by 2 bases; junction bases not matched to a gene: 14. Here the CDR3 reads CASSPLLAGIPQETQYF. The CDR3 DNA reads as TGTGCCAGCAGTCCCCTATTAGCGGGCATCCCTCAAGAGACCCAGTACTTC.

This clonotype was counted a few times. This chain uses TRBV20-1 with TRBJ2-1; no firm D call. The V end lost 3 bases, the J end lost 3 bases, and 15 bases lay between the germline ends. The germline gives CDR1 DFQATT, CDR2 SNEGSKA (reference sequence). This CDR3 spans 15 amino acids. DNA of the CDR3: TGCAGTGCTAGCCGCGAAGATTATTACTACAATGAGCAGTTCTTC. Amino acids: CSASREDYYYNEQFF.

This clonotype was seen a single time. The genes are TRBV7-8 and TRBJ1-5; D might be TRBD1 (5 bases). Germline CDR1 SGHVS, CDR2 FQNEAQ. V dropped 2 bases and J dropped 0 bases, with 8 bases sitting between them. The CDR3 extends over 15 amino acids. CDR3 residues: CASSLQGNSNQPQHF. The CDR3 DNA is TGTGCCAGCAGCTTACAGGGAAATAGCAATCAGCCCCAGCATTTT.